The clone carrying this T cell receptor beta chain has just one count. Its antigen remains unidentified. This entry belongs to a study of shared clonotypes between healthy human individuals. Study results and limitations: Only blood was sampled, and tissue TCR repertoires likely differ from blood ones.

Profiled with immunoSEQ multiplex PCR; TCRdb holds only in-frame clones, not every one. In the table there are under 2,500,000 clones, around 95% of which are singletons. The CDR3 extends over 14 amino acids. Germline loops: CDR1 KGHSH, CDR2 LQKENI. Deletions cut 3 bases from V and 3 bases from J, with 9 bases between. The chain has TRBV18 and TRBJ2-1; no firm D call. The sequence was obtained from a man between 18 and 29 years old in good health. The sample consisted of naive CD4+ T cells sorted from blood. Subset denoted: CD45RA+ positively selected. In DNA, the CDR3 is TGTGCCAGCTCACCGGGATCGAACTACAATGAGCAGTTCTTC. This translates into CASSPGSNYNEQFF. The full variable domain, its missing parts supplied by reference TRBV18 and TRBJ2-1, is NAGVMQNPRHLVRRRGQEARLRCSPMKGHSHVYWYRQLPEEGLKFMVYLQKENIIDESGMPKERFSAEFPKEGPSILRIQQVVRGDSAAYFCASSPGSNYNEQFFGPGTRLTVL.